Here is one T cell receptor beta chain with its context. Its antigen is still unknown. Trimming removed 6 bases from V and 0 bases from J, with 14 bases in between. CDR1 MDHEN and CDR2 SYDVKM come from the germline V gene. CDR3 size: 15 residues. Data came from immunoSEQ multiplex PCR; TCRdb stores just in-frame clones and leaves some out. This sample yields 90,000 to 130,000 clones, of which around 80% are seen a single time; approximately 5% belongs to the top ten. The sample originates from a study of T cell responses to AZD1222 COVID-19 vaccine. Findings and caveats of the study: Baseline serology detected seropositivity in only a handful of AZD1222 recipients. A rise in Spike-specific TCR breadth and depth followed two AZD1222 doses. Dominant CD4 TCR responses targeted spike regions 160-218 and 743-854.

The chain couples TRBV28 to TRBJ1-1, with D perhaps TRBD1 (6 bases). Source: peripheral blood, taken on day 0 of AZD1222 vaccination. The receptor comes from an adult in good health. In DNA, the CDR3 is TGTGCCAGCAGGACGGCGGGGGGCATGAACACTGAAGCTTTCTTT. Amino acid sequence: CASRTAGGMNTEAFF.